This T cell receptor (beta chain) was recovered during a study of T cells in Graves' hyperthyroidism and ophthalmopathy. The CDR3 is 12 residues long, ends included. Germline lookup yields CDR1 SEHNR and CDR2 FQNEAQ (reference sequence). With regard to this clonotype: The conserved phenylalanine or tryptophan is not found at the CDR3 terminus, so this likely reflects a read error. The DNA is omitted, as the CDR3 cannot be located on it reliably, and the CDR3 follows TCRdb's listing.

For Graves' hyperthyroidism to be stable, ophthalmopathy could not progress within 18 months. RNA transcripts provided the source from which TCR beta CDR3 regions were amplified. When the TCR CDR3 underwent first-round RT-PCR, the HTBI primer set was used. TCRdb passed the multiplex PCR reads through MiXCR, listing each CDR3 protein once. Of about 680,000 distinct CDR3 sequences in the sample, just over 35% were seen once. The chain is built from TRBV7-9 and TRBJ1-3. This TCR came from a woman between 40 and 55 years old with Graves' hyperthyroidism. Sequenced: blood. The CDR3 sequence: CASSGNRGGTVT.